The T cell receptor beta chain under discussion was sequenced for a study of T cell changes during pregnancy in multiple sclerosis. The protocol was immunoSEQ multiplex PCR, while the TCRdb copy is restricted to in-frame clones and leaves out a portion. The sample gives about 59,000 clones, around 91% of which show up once; over 5% is in the top ten. V gave up 9 bases and J gave up 1 base; unmatched junction bases: 3. The CDR3 loop spans 14 amino acids. From germline, CDR1 is ENHRY and CDR2 SYGVKD. Sample: peripheral blood, taken in the third trimester of pregnancy. The receptor's source is a female donor in good health, enrolled as a control in a pregnancy study. The chain recombines TRBV10-3 with TRBJ2-3, with TRBD2 matching 11 bases. CDR3: CAIQTSGGTDTQYF. CDR3 bases: TGTGCCATACAGACTAGCGGGGGCACAGATACGCAGTATTTT.